This entry features one T cell receptor beta chain sequence. Its antigen remains unidentified. No per-base quality is available; no much larger clone lies one base away. This entry belongs to a study of blood T cell repertoires in COVID-19 (dated by TCRdb to about 2020). In terms of the full investigation: The collaborator samples originated in the United States, Italy and Spain and spanned the acute and convalescent phases of COVID-19. A de-identified subject ID, COVID-19 status, age in years and sex were almost always included in the sample metadata. The material from the prospective study consisted of cDNA or gDNA derived from T cells, B-cell-depleted T cells, or PBMCs. Samples came from the ongoing ImmuneRACE study (first 160 participants) plus 1,254 subjects from 6 global collaborators. Where available, HLA class I and class II types were obtained from metadata supplied by the sample provider rather than from assay-based typing. The dataset comprised deeply sampled blood TCRbeta repertoires from subjects exposed to, actively infected with, or recovered from COVID-19. A freely available public database, intended as a resource for researchers studying the immune response to SARS-CoV-2, is where the repertoires were released. Study-wide conclusions, independent of this receptor: How much clinical and demographic metadata was included differed by source and by participant, and the metadata was provided uncurated.

The CDR1 and CDR2 encoded by the germline V gene are SGHRS and YFSETQ. The CDR3 has 14 amino acids, counting the end cysteine and phenylalanine. The retained sequence is limited to the CDR3, 42 bases, with the frame set at the first base. Cut back by 0 bases and 3 bases, the V and J ends lie 6 bases apart. TCRbeta CDR3 regions were amplified from genomic DNA by means of the immunoSEQ Assay, a bias-controlled multiplex PCR. Per the source publication's procedure: Within the assay, amplification of reference gene primers was used to estimate how many nucleated cells each sample contained. Sequence reads were collapsed and filtered to measure the absolute abundance of every unique TCRbeta CDR3 rearrangement. For each sample, productive Simpson clonality was calculated by taking the square root of Simpson's diversity index across productive rearrangements. TCRdb stores this immuneACCESS table with in-frame sequences only. Part of the clones is absent; in the studies checked, under half of the shortfall reflects unresolved V genes, and no reason is known for the rest. For V, J and clone size, that table is used; D and trimming come from the DNA. This sample comprises about 210,000 clones, 84% of them detected only once. Roughly 7.8% of the sample is in the top ten clones.

At one collaborating source in Seattle, patients were enrolled during active infection and were followed longitudinally through the course of disease. Each collaborating institution followed its own protocols to collect whole blood in K2EDTA tubes. For TCRbeta analysis, collaborator samples were shipped as frozen whole blood, as isolated PBMCs, or as DNA extracted from either sample type. The sequence links TRBV5-1 to TRBJ2-2; no D segment can be confidently identified. The source of this sequence is a woman of 80 years or more with COVID-19, enrolled during active disease. Sequencing was carried out using peripheral blood. For the CDR3, the sequence is CASSLGRDTGELFF. The DNA sequence is TGCGCCAGCAGCTTGGGACGGGACACCGGGGAGCTGTTTTTT.